Each of the 32 T cell receptor beta chains below was sequenced from the same sample in a study of CD8+ T cells in alopecia areata. Noted treatment: oral pan-JAK inhibitor, 5-10 mg twice daily. RNA extraction was followed by reverse transcription into cDNA, which acted as the sequencing template. Measured with immunoSEQ multiplex PCR; TCRdb has only the in-frame clones, and not every one. The repertoire consists of around 140,000 clones, with 86% occurring once and the leading ten covering roughly an eighth. Sequenced here: CD8+ T cells sorted from blood, sampled at week 4, from a patient treated with tofacitinib. The receptors shown here come from a human donor with alopecia areata.

This clone was counted between two and nine times. This sequence joins TRBV7-9 and TRBJ2-1; possible D gene TRBD1, 5 bases. V was clipped by 1 base and J by 2 bases, with 12 bases between them. Germline V gene data show CDR1 as SEHNR and CDR2 as FQNEAQ (reference sequence). This CDR3 region has 16 residues. The DNA for the CDR3 is TGTGCCAGCAGCTTAGAAACACAGGTCCCCTACAATGAGCAGTTCTTC. It encodes CASSLETQVPYNEQFF.

The chain links TRBV7-9 to TRBJ2-7; D possibly corresponds to TRBD2 (7 bases). With 5 bases removed from V and 2 bases from J, the gap between germline ends came to 19 bases. CDR1 and CDR2 from the germline V gene are SEHNR and FQNEAQ (reference sequence). This CDR3 comprises 16 residues. In DNA form, the CDR3 reads TGTGCCAGCAGCCTAATCACGGGGGGCGCACCCTACGAGCAGTACTTC. Its translation is CASSLITGGAPYEQYF.

V and J are TRBV27 and TRBJ2-7; 7 nucleotides match TRBD1. The CDR3 runs to 12 residues. Losses at the gene ends were 8 bases for V and 7 bases for J; bases not matched to a gene: 8. Per the germline V gene, CDR1 is MNHEY and CDR2 is SMNVEV (reference sequence). The CDR3 loop reads CASSTGAWEQYF. In DNA form, the CDR3 reads TGTGCCAGCTCTACAGGGGCCTGGGAGCAGTACTTC.

The V call is TRBV9, the J call TRBJ1-2; 10 bases fit TRBD1. Germline CDR1 reads SGDLS; CDR2 reads YYNGEE. This CDR3 comprises 16 residues. V lost 3 bases to trimming and J lost 8 bases; unmatched junction nucleotides: 13. CDR3 nucleotides: TGTGCCAGCAGCGCGAGACCGGGACAGGGGCTAGGAGGCTACACCTTC. Translation: CASSARPGQGLGGYTF.

The chain employs TRBV5-1 and TRBJ2-7, with D uncertain. Germline loops: CDR1 SGHRS, CDR2 YFSETQ. V was trimmed by 0 bases and J by 7 bases, leaving 11 bases between them. The CDR3 covers 13 residues. The CDR3 DNA sequence: TGCGCCAGCAGCTTGGTAGCCTCGCGGGAGCAGTACTTC. Translation gives CASSLVASREQYF.

CDR3: CASSWTSGGNEQFF. Written as DNA, the CDR3 is TGTGCCAGCAGTTGGACTAGCGGGGGAAATGAGCAGTTCTTC. The chain uses TRBV27 and TRBJ2-1; 13 bases line up with TRBD2. Germline V gene lookup returns CDR1 MNHEY and CDR2 SMNVEV (reference sequence). V dropped 4 bases and J dropped 7; count of bases not matched to a gene: 1. The CDR3 extends over 14 amino acids.

The chain has TRBV6-5 and TRBJ1-2, with D possibly being TRBD1 (5 bases). The CDR3 has 15 amino acids. From germline, CDR1 is MNHEY and CDR2 SVGAGI. V was trimmed by 0 bases and J by 7 bases, leaving 15 bases between them. CDR3 loop: CASSYSHGGLSGYTF. CDR3 sequence (DNA): TGTGCCAGCAGTTACTCCCACGGGGGGTTGAGTGGCTACACCTTC.

V gene TRBV7-9 combines with J gene TRBJ2-7; a possible D gene is TRBD2 (5 bases). There are 15 residues in the CDR3. Germline V gives CDR1 SEHNR, CDR2 FQNEAQ (reference sequence). V shed 3 bases and J shed 5 bases, with 17 bases lying between them. CDR3 region: CASSFSEGERHEQYF. The CDR3 DNA follows: TGTGCCAGCAGCTTTAGCGAAGGTGAGAGACACGAGCAGTACTTC.

The genes are TRBV7-6 and TRBJ2-3; the D is unclear. Germline assignment: CDR1 SGHVS and CDR2 FNYEAQ. The ends were cut back, 9 bases at V and 1 base at J, with 5 bases in the middle. The CDR3 runs to 11 residues. Here the CDR3 reads CASRGTDTQYF. The CDR3 DNA follows: TGTGCCAGTCGAGGCACAGATACGCAGTATTTT.

The rearrangement links TRBV25-1 to TRBJ2-1; D is possibly TRBD2 (6 bases). The CDR3 length is 11 residues. The V and J ends lost 10 bases and 9 bases respectively, with 13 bases between them. The V gene's germline CDR1 is MGHDK and CDR2 SYGVNS. CDR3 region: CATGEYREQFF. As DNA, the CDR3 is TGTGCCACGGGAGAGTACCGTGAGCAGTTCTTC.

V is TRBV5-4 and J is TRBJ2-5; D is possibly TRBD2 (6 bases). The CDR3 is 15 residues long. Deletions cut 1 base from V and 3 bases from J, with 13 bases between. CDR1 and CDR2 (germline): SGHNT, YYREEE (reference sequence). CDR3: CASSLWGDSEETQYF. In DNA, the CDR3 is TGTGCCAGCAGCTTGTGGGGGGATTCAGAAGAGACCCAGTACTTC.

This clone was seen a single time. J is TRBJ1-3 and V is TRBV4-1; D is ambiguous. Germline assignment: CDR1 MGHRA and CDR2 YSYEKL. This CDR3 has 14 residues. Trimming took off 4 bases at V and 4 bases at J, with 11 bases between the two ends. This chain's CDR3 is CASSLVVGGNTIYF. CDR3 DNA: TGCGCCAGCAGCCTGGTGGTAGGAGGAAACACCATATATTTT.

The sample holds one count of this clone. The chain couples TRBV4-1 to TRBJ2-6; D is possibly TRBD1 (6 bases). CDR3 size: 16 residues. Deletions cut 0 bases from V and 2 bases from J, with 8 bases between. The V gene's germline CDR1 is MGHRA and CDR2 YSYEKL. This CDR3 is CASSQDNRAGANVLTF. The CDR3 nucleotides are TGCGCCAGCAGCCAAGATAACAGGGCTGGGGCCAACGTCCTGACTTTC.

The J gene is TRBJ2-1, the V gene TRBV7-9; D is undetermined. This CDR3 has 16 residues. The germline CDR1 and CDR2 sequences are SEHNR and FQNEAQ (reference sequence). V dropped 4 bases and J dropped 2 bases, with 15 bases sitting between them. The DNA for the CDR3 is TGTGCCAGCAGCTCATCCCCTGGGGAAGCCTACAATGAGCAGTTCTTC. This gives the protein CASSSSPGEAYNEQFF.

J is TRBJ2-7 and V is TRBV5-6; D remains ambiguous. The ends were cut back, 2 bases at V and 1 base at J, with 7 bases in the middle. CDR1 and CDR2 from the germline V gene are SGHDT and YYEEEE. This CDR3 is built from 13 residues. The CDR3 nucleotides read TGTGCCAGCAGCTTCCCCGGATCCTACGAGCAGTACTTC. Its translation: CASSFPGSYEQYF.

The chain recombines TRBV6-5 with TRBJ2-7; D ambiguous. This CDR3 has 14 residues. Germline CDR1 reads MNHEY; CDR2 reads SVGAGI. V was clipped by 2 bases and J by 3 bases, with 11 bases between them. CDR3 nucleotides: TGTGCCAGCAGTTACATTGAGGTCTTCTACGAGCAGTACTTC. As protein: CASSYIEVFYEQYF.

The chain carries TRBV7-6 and TRBJ2-2; D not certain. Trimming took off 3 bases at V and 6 bases at J, with 5 bases between the two ends. The CDR3 is made up of 12 amino acids. In germline, CDR1 is SGHVS, CDR2 FNYEAQ. The CDR3 bases are TGTGCCAGCAGCTTTGGGGCCGGGGAGCTGTTTTTT. Its protein product is CASSFGAGELFF.

In its sample, this clone was seen many times. The chain joins TRBV11-1 to TRBJ2-7; 7 nucleotides line up with TRBD1. CDR3 length equals 14 residues. Germline V gene data show CDR1 as SGHAT and CDR2 as FQDESV (reference sequence). J lost 5 bases, V lost 5 bases, and 9 bases had no gene match. CDR3 loop: CASSLWDSKDEQYF. CDR3 nucleotide sequence: TGTGCCAGCAGCCTCTGGGACAGTAAGGACGAGCAGTACTTC.

This chain's CDR3 is CSVEEETAKTQYF. DNA of the CDR3: TGCAGCGTTGAAGAAGAGACCGCCAAGACCCAGTACTTC. The chain couples TRBV29-1 to TRBJ2-5, with D unclear. The CDR3 is 13 amino acids. Deletions cut 0 bases from V and 6 bases from J, with 11 bases between. Germline values: CDR1 SQVTM, CDR2 ANQGSEA.

V gene TRBV7-9 combines with J gene TRBJ2-2; D is undetermined. Germline V gene data show CDR1 as SEHNR and CDR2 as FQNEAQ (reference sequence). V was shortened by 3 bases and J by 0 bases, with 5 bases between the two germline ends. The CDR3 sequence is 14 residues long. The CDR3 coding sequence is TGTGCCAGCAGCTTTCTCCCGAACACCGGGGAGCTGTTTTTT. This gives the protein CASSFLPNTGELFF. Full variable domain (remainder filled in from reference TRBV7-9 and TRBJ2-2): DTGVSQNPRHKITKRGQNVTFRCDPISEHNRLYWYRQTLGQGPEFLTYFQNEAQLEKSRLLSDRFSAERPKGSFSTLEIQRTEQGDSAMYLCASSFLPNTGELFFGEGSRLTVL.

The chain has TRBV19 and TRBJ1-1, with no clear D. Germline CDR1 is LNHDA and CDR2 is SQIVND (reference sequence). The CDR3 covers 12 residues. V was trimmed by 5 bases and J by 4 bases, leaving 8 bases between them. The CDR3 sequence: CASSPRSTEAFF. CDR3 nucleotide sequence: TGTGCCAGTAGTCCCAGGTCCACTGAAGCTTTCTTT.

This sequence joins TRBV10-2 and TRBJ2-4; D not certain. The V gene lost 3 bases and the J gene lost 5 bases, with 14 bases spanning the gap. Germline-derived CDR1 and CDR2 are WSHSY and SAAADI. The CDR3 sequence is 15 residues long. DNA for the CDR3: TGCGCCAGCAGTGAAGGCAAGCTTTACCAAAACATTCAGTACTTC. It encodes CASSEGKLYQNIQYF.

V usage is TRBV4-1 and J usage is TRBJ2-7; D gene uncertain. V dropped 5 bases and J dropped 0 bases, with 14 bases sitting between them. The germline CDR1 and CDR2 sequences are MGHRA and YSYEKL. There are 15 residues in the CDR3. The chain's CDR3 is CASSAGSASSYEQYF. CDR3 bases: TGCGCCAGCAGCGCAGGCTCTGCGAGCTCCTACGAGCAGTACTTC.

This clone was observed a few times. Other DNA variants within this sample encode the same CDR3. This sequence joins TRBV4-1 and TRBJ2-7; the D gene is possibly TRBD2 (6 bases). There are 16 residues in the CDR3. From germline, CDR1 is MGHRA and CDR2 YSYEKL. Trimming left V 0 bases short and J 1 base short, with 13 bases between. The CDR3 region has the DNA TGCGCCAGCAGCCAAGATCTTGGGGACTCATCCTACGAGCAGTACTTC. This codes for CASSQDLGDSSYEQYF.

The chain links TRBV29-1 to TRBJ2-1, with TRBD2 identical over 8 bases. The V segment lost 3 bases and the J segment 8 bases; nucleotides outside the gene matches: 12. Germline V lookup: CDR1 SQVTM, CDR2 ANQGSEA. The CDR3 is 15 amino acids. The CDR3 protein is CSVDGIAGSLDEQFF. CDR3 DNA sequence: TGCAGCGTTGACGGGATAGCGGGGAGTTTGGATGAGCAGTTCTTC.

J is TRBJ2-3 and V is TRBV11-2; 15 bases match TRBD2. The germline V gene has CDR1 SGHAT and CDR2 FQNNGV. V dropped 6 bases and J dropped 8; count of bases not matched to a gene: 12. The CDR3 has 17 amino acids. The CDR3 coding sequence is TGTGCCAGCAGTGCAACCGGGACTAGCGGGGGGCTAGGTACGCAGTATTTT. Amino acids: CASSATGTSGGLGTQYF.

The chain employs TRBV5-1 and TRBJ2-7; 9 bases match TRBD2. This CDR3 comprises 16 residues. Germline CDR1 and CDR2: SGHRS and YFSETQ. J was trimmed by 5 bases and V by 4 bases; bases with no gene match: 13. CDR3 DNA: TGCGCCAGCAGCACCGACTCCGGGACTAGCCGCCACGAGCAGTACTTC. Translated: CASSTDSGTSRHEQYF.

The CDR3 loop reads CSVVISGTDTQYF. The CDR3 region has the DNA TGCAGCGTTGTCATCTCCGGCACAGATACGCAGTATTTT. The rearrangement joins TRBV29-1 to TRBJ2-3, with no clear D. The V gene lost 4 bases and the J gene lost 1 base, with 9 bases spanning the gap. The germline CDR1 and CDR2 sequences are SQVTM and ANQGSEA. This CDR3 region has 13 residues.

The chain has TRBV7-8 and TRBJ2-5; D may be TRBD2 (5 bases). Germline CDR1 reads SGHVS; CDR2 reads FQNEAQ. The CDR3 runs 14 residues. Between the trimmed V and J ends, which lost 1 base and 2 bases, there was a span of 8 bases. CDR3 sequence reads: CASSLGTLQETQYF. DNA for the CDR3: TGTGCCAGCAGCTTAGGGACTCTACAAGAGACCCAGTACTTC.

This clone was observed once. This rearrangement joins TRBV2 to TRBJ1-1; D ambiguous. Germline CDR1 and CDR2: SNHLY and FYNNEI. V lost 7 bases, J lost 1 base, and 7 bases lay in between. The CDR3 sequence is 12 residues long. The CDR3 sequence is CASILENTEAFF. CDR3 nucleotides: TGTGCCAGCATCCTAGAGAACACTGAAGCTTTCTTT. Full variable domain (remainder filled in from reference TRBV2 and TRBJ1-1): EPEVTQTPSHQVTQMGQEVILRCVPISNHLYFYWYRQILGQKVEFLVSFYNNEISEKSEIFDDQFSVERPDGSNFTLKIRSTKLEDSAMYFCASILENTEAFFGQGTRLTVV.

Concerning this clone itself: Its ends do not fully match the called genes, so a read error is possible. This chain's CDR3 is CGSSLRGQFEFPEKLFF. The CDR3, as DNA: TGTGGCAGCAGCTTACGGGGACAGTTCGAATTTCCTGAAAAACTGTTTTTT. This chain joins TRBV7-9 and TRBJ1-4; 7 nucleotides line up with TRBD1. Germline CDR1 reads SEHNR; CDR2 reads FQNEAQ (reference sequence). CDR3 length: 17 amino acids.

As regards this clone: A read error is likely, as this CDR3 ends without the conserved phenylalanine or tryptophan. The chain recombines TRBV13 with TRBJ1-1; no definite D call. CDR3 length: 12 amino acids. Trimming cost V 5 bases and J 11 bases, with 15 bases left between them. The V gene's germline CDR1 is PRHDT and CDR2 FYEKMQ (reference sequence). The CDR3 DNA sequence: TGTGCCAGCAGCCTCAGTTCTTTTCAGGCTTTCTCT. Residues: CASSLSSFQAFS.